One TCR beta chain is described in this entry. Sequencing used immunoSEQ multiplex PCR; TCRdb keeps in-frame clones, though not all of them. Among 310,000 or so clones listed, roughly 90% were seen once. These data come from a study of blood T cell repertoires in COVID-19. J lost 1 base, V lost 11 bases, and 7 bases had no gene match. CDR3 length: 13 residues. Germline-derived CDR1 and CDR2 are ENHRY and SYGVKD. The sample consisted of peripheral blood. This TCR was sampled from a woman in her forties or fifties with active or convalescent COVID-19. This chain links TRBV10-3 with TRBJ1-1; TRBD1 aligns across 7 bases. The CDR3 DNA follows: TGTGCCGGTAGCCGGGACAGGAACACTGAAGCTTTCTTT. Translating gives CAGSRDRNTEAFF.